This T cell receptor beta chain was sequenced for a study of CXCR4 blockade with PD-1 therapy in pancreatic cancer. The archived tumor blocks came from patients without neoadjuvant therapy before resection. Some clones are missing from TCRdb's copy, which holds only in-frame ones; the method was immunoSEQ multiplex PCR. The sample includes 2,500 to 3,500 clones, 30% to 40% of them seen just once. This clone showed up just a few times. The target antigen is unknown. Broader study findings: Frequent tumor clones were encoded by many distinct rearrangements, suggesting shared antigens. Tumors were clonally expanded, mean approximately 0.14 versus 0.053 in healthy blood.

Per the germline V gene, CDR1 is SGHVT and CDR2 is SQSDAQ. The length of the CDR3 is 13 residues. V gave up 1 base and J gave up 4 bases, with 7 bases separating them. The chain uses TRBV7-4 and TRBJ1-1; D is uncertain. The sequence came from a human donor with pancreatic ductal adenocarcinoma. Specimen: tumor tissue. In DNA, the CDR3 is TGTGCCAGCAGCTTAGGTTACGGCACTGAAGCTTTCTTT. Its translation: CASSLGYGTEAFF.